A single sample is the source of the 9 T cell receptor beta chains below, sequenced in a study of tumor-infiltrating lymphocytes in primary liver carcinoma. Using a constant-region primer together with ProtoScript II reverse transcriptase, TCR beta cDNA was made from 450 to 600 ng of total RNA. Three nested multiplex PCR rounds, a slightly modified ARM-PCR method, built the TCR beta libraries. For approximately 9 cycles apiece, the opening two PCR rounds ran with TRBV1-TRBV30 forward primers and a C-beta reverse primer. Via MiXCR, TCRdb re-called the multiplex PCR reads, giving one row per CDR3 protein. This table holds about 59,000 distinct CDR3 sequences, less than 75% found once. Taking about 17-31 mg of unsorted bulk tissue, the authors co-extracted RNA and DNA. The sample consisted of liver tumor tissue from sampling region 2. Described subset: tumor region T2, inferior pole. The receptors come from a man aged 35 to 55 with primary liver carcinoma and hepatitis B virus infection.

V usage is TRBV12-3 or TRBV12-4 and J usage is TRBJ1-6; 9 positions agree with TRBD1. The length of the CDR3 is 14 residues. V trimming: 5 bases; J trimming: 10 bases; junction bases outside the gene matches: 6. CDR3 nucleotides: TGTGCCAGCAGTCTCGGGACAGGGCGGTCACCCCTCCACTTT. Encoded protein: CASSLGTGRSPLHF.

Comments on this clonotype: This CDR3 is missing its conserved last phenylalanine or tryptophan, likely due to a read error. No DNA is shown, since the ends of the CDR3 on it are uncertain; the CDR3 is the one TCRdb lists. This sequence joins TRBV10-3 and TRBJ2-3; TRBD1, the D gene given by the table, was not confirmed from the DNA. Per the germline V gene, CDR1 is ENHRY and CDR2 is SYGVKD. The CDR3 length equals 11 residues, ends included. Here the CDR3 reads CAISGGTPRDY.

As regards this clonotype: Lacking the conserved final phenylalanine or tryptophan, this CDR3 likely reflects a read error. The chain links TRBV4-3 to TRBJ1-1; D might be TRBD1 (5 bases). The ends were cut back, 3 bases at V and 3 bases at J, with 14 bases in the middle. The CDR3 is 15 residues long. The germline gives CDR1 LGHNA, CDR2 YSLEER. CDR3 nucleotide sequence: TGCGCCAGCAGCCACACGAACCAAGGGGACACTGAAGCTTTCTAT. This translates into CASSHTNQGDTEAFY.

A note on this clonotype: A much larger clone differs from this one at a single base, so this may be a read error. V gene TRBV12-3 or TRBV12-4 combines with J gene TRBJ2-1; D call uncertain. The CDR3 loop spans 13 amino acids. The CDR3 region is CASSPHTGNEQLF. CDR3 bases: TGTGCCAGCAGTCCCCACACCGGCAATGAGCAGCTCTTC.

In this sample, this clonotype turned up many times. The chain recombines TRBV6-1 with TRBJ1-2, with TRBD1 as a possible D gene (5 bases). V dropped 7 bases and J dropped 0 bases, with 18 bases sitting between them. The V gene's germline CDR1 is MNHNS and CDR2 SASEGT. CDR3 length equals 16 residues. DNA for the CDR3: TGTGCCAGCATAAAACCTTGGGACGGCGCTAACTATGGCTACACCTTC. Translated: CASIKPWDGANYGYTF.

The CDR3 DNA reads as TGTGCCAGCAGCTCCCGGGAGAGCAATCAGCCCCAGCATTTT. Translated: CASSSRESNQPQHF. This chain connects TRBV12-3 or TRBV12-4 to TRBJ1-5; D gene uncertain. This CDR3 is 14 amino acids long. Trimming removed 6 bases at V and 1 base at J, with 10 bases between.

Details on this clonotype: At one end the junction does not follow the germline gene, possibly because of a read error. The CDR3 DNA follows: TGTGCCATGAGCCCCGGGACTAGCAACTACAATGAGCCGTTCTTC. Protein: CAMSPGTSNYNEPFF. V gene TRBV11-2 combines with J gene TRBJ2-1; 9 nucleotides align to TRBD2. CDR3 length: 15 residues. From germline, CDR1 is SGHAT and CDR2 FQNNGV.

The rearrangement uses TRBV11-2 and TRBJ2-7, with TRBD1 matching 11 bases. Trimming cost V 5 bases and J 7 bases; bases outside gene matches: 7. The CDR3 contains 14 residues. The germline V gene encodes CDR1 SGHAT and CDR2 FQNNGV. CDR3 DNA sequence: TGTGCCAGCAGCGGGGGACAGGGGGTTGTGGAGCAGTACTTC. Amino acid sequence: CASSGGQGVVEQYF.

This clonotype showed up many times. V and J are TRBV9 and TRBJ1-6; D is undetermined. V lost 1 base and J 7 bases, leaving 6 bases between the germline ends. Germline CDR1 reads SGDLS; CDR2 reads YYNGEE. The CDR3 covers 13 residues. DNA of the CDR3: TGTGCCAGCAGCGTAACGGAAAATTCACCCCTCCACTTT. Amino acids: CASSVTENSPLHF.